The rows below give T cell receptor beta chains drawn from one sample of a study of T cell responses to AZD1222 COVID-19 vaccine. The protocol was immunoSEQ multiplex PCR, while the TCRdb copy is restricted to in-frame clones and leaves out a portion. The data show some 72,000 clones, about 92% seen once. This material consisted of peripheral blood, taken on day 0 of MenACWY control vaccination. All receptors come from an adult in good health. The CDR3 runs from the conserved cysteine through the conserved F or W. D genes are given only for firm matches. Clone size is given for some rows only: seen once, a few or many times, or a class if the clone is expanded.

V	J	D	size	DNA	CDR3
TRBV6-2/TRBV6-3	TRBJ2-3	-	-	TGTGCCAGCAGTCAAACCCGAAAAACGCAGTATTTT	CASSQTRKTQYF
TRBV18	TRBJ1-1	-	-	TGTGCCAGCTCAGGGACACGCGACACTGAAGCTTTCTTT	CASSGTRDTEAFF
TRBV11-2	TRBJ2-1	-	-	TGTGCCAGCAGCTTGGGGCTAAACAATGAGCAGTTCTTC	CASSLGLNNEQFF
TRBV4-3	TRBJ2-3	TRBD2	-	TGCGCCAGCAGCCAAGATCGGGGGGTGGGCACAGATACGCAGTATTTT	CASSQDRGVGTDTQYF
TRBV11-2	TRBJ2-5	TRBD2	once	TGTGCCAGCAGCTTGCTAGCGGGGGGAGTCGAGACCCAGTACTTC	CASSLLAGGVETQYF
TRBV7-6	TRBJ2-5	TRBD2	-	TGTGCCAGCAGCTTTTCAGCGGGAGGGCCGGAGACCCAGTACTTC	CASSFSAGGPETQYF
TRBV7-6	TRBJ2-6	-	few	TGTGCCAGCAGCCCGAACCCGTTAGGGGCTGGGGCCAACGTCCTGACTTTC	CASSPNPLGAGANVLTF
TRBV7-2	TRBJ1-2	-	few	TGTGCCAGCAGCTTAGGTGCACAGAGGGGCTACACCTTC	CASSLGAQRGYTF
TRBV6-2/TRBV6-3	TRBJ2-7	-	medium-sized	TGTGCCAGCAGTTATCTTTGGGAGCAGTACTTC	CASSYLWEQYF
TRBV10-3	TRBJ2-7	-	few	TGTGCCACCAAGGACATTTACGAGCAGTACTTC	CATKDIYEQYF
TRBV9	TRBJ2-3	TRBD2	-	TGTGCCAGCAGCGTAGTAGCTAGCGGGAGCACAGATACGCAGTATTTT	CASSVVASGSTDTQYF
TRBV4-1	TRBJ2-4	-	-	TGCGCCAGCAGCCAAGAATATGGCCAAGAAAACATTCAGTACTTC	CASSQEYGQENIQYF
TRBV6-5	TRBJ2-5	TRBD1	-	TGTGCCAGCAGTCCGGGACAGGGAGAGACCCAGTACTTC	CASSPGQGETQYF
TRBV19	TRBJ2-3	-	-	TGTGCCAGTAGTATGAAGAGCGGCACAGATACGCAGTATTTT	CASSMKSGTDTQYF
TRBV4-3	TRBJ1-1	-	-	TGCGCCAGCAGCCCCGGTTGGAACACTGAAGCTTTCTTT	CASSPGWNTEAFF
TRBV5-1	TRBJ2-7	TRBD1	-	TGCGCCAGCAGCTTGGCCCCCGGGACAGGGGCCGAGCAGTACTTC	CASSLAPGTGAEQYF
TRBV9	TRBJ2-5	TRBD1	-	TGTGCCAGCAGCGGGGACAGTCAGACCCAGTACTTC	CASSGDSQTQYF
TRBV7-9	TRBJ1-4	-	-	TGTGCCAGCAGCTTTCGGTCCTATAATGAAAAACTGTTTTTT	CASSFRSYNEKLFF
TRBV19	TRBJ2-5	-	-	TGTGCCAGTAGTATCGGGGCAGGGAGGGAGACCCAGTACTTC	CASSIGAGRETQYF
TRBV6-1	TRBJ1-5	TRBD1	-	TGTGCCAGCAGTGAAGCGGATCAGACAGGGCAGGTATTACGGAATCAGCCCCAGCATTTT	CASSEADQTGQVLRNQPQHF
TRBV5-1	TRBJ2-7	-	-	TGCGCCAGCAGCTTGGAACCAGGGCTCCCCTACGAGCAGTACTTC	CASSLEPGLPYEQYF
TRBV3-1/TRBV3-2	TRBJ1-2	-	-	TGTGCCAGCAGCCAAGGAATGGGGACTAACTATGGCTACACCTTC	CASSQGMGTNYGYTF
TRBV29-1	TRBJ1-1	-	once	TGCAGCGGACAGTTGAACACTGAAGCTTTCTTT	CSGQLNTEAFF
TRBV2	TRBJ2-5	-	once	TGTGCCAGCAGGGAACAGAGGGTTTTTGAAGAGACCCAGTACTTC	CASREQRVFEETQYF